This TCR beta chain was sequenced for a study of cytomegalovirus exposure and HLA in healthy donors. As concerns this clone: The antigen remains unidentified.

Regarding the study as a whole: There were several of the most significant clusters that appeared linked to common viral pathogens in a later analysis. Sequencing had likely introduced a cluster of highly shared sequence variants as an artifact. When analyzed later, a missense DCLRE1C variant was found to be linked to TCR beta V- and J-gene trimming.

The trim removed 7 bases at V and 5 bases at J, leaving 10 bases unmatched. Germline loops: CDR1 MDHEN, CDR2 SYDVKM. There are 14 residues in the CDR3. 13 Jbeta primers and 60 Vbeta primers were used for the PCR. Assay used: immunoSEQ multiplex PCR; TCRdb lists only in-frame clones, some missing. This sample's clone table lists roughly 120,000 clones. The receptor's source is a man aged 18 to 29 in good health and CMV-seronegative. Source material: PBMCs. The V gene is TRBV28, the J gene TRBJ1-2; 7 bases are shared with TRBD1. CDR3 region: CASNSQGEGYGYTF. CDR3 nucleotides: TGTGCCAGCAACTCGCAGGGGGAAGGATATGGCTACACCTTC.